The sequence of this T cell receptor beta chain was determined in a study of OX40 agonist ivuxolimab in advanced cancers. Study at large: Ivuxolimab is a fully human IgG2 antibody that activates OX40 (CD134). Partial response was recorded in three patients: one hepatocellular carcinoma and two cutaneous melanoma cases. Six ivuxolimab dose levels, 0.01 to 10 mg/kg, were given intravenously every 2 weeks. Study-wide points: There was clonal expansion of CD4+ and CD8+ blood T cells by week 6 at 0.1 to 3.0 mg/kg.

The CDR3 spans 15 residues. Germline lookup yields CDR1 SSHAT and CDR2 FNYEAQ (reference sequence). Here immunoSEQ multiplex PCR was the method, and the copy in TCRdb shows in-frame clones only, minus some. The sample shows tens of thousands of clones, 65% to 90% of them seen only once. With regard to this clone: The target antigen is unknown. Its ends do not fully match the called genes, so a read error is possible.

This clonotype was sampled from an adult with an advanced solid tumor such as melanoma, head and neck, liver or kidney cancer. The gene calls are TRBV7-7 and TRBJ2-1, with unresolved D. The sequenced sample was CD4+ or CD8+ T cells sorted from blood, obtained in a trial of the OX40 agonist ivuxolimab. CDR3 bases: TGTGCTAGCAGCTCCCCCCCGGGCTCCTACAATGAGCAGTTCTTC. Translation: CASSSPPGSYNEQFF.